This T cell receptor beta chain was identified in a study of blood T cell repertoires in COVID-19. Sequencing used immunoSEQ multiplex PCR; TCRdb keeps in-frame clones, though not all of them. Of roughly 330,000 clones listed, roughly 86% were seen once; the top ten hold 5.3%. The V gene end was trimmed by 5 bases and the J gene end by 5 bases; junction bases not matched to a gene: 10. This CDR3 comprises 15 residues. Germline CDR1 reads SGHVS; CDR2 reads FNYEAQ. This sequence was found in a woman aged 25 to 45 who had recovered from COVID-19. Sequenced material: PBMCs or T cells enriched from blood (not recorded which). This rearrangement joins TRBV7-6 to TRBJ2-7; TRBD1 agrees at 9 bases. As DNA, the CDR3 is TGTGCCAGCAGCATCCCGGGACAGGGAGGACACGAGCAGTACTTC. Its translation is CASSIPGQGGHEQYF. Full variable domain (rest looked up from reference TRBV7-6 and TRBJ2-7): GAGVSQSPRYKVTKRGQDVALRCDPISGHVSLYWYRQALGQGPEFLTYFNYEAQQDKSGLPNDRFSAERPEGSISTLTIQRTEQRDSAMYRCASSIPGQGGHEQYFGPGTRLTVT.